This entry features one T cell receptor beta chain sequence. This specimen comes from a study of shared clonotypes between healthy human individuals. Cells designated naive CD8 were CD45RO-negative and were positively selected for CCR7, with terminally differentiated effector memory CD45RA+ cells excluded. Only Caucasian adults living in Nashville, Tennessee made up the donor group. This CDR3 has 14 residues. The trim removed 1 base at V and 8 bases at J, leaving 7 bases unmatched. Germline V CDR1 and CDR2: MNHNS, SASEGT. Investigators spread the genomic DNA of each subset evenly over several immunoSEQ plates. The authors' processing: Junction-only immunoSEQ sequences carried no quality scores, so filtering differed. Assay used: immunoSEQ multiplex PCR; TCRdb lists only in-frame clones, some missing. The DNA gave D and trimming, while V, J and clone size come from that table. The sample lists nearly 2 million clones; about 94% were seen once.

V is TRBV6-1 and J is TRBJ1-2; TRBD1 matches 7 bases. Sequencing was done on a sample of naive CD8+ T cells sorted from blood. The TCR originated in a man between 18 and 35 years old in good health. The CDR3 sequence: CASSEVKGAGGYTF. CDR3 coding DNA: TGTGCCAGCAGTGAAGTCAAGGGGGCAGGAGGCTACACCTTC.